This T cell receptor beta chain was identified in a study of blood T cell repertoires in COVID-19. The overall study: T cells, B-cell-depleted T cells, or PBMCs provided the cDNA or gDNA that served as material.

Under the authors' procedure: For nucleated cells, counts were estimated from reference gene primer amplification. Generated by immunoSEQ multiplex PCR, the TCRdb table keeps only in-frame clones and is missing some. V, J and clone size derive from that table, while D and trimming were established from the DNA sequence. This sample has about 300,000 clones, with about 90% found just once. The cohort comprised adults aged about 18 to 89 years residing in about two dozen US areas. Germline CDR1 is LGHDT and CDR2 is YNNKEL (reference sequence). The CDR3 is 14 amino acids. The V end was cut by 2 bases, the J end by 3 bases, with 10 bases between.

The sequenced sample consisted of PBMCs or T cells enriched from blood (not recorded which). The chain joins TRBV3-1 (or the pseudogene TRBV3-2) to TRBJ1-1; the D is unclear. The receptor was isolated from a woman in her 50s who had been exposed to COVID-19. CDR3: CASSQLPGDTEAFF. As DNA, the CDR3 is TGTGCCAGCAGCCAATTACCGGGAGACACTGAAGCTTTCTTT.